This T cell receptor (beta chain) was profiled in a study of blood T cell repertoires in COVID-19. Turning to the study itself: The United States, Italy and Spain supplied acute and convalescent COVID-19 samples. The cDNA or gDNA used as material had been derived from T cells, B-cell-depleted T cells, or PBMCs.

This clone showed up just a few times. Original data processing: Reference gene primer amplification gave nucleated cell count estimates. The repertoire was sequenced with immunoSEQ multiplex PCR; TCRdb's copy has only in-frame clones and lacks some. That table gives V, J and clone size, and the DNA gave D and trimming. The sample consists of under 150,000 clones, just under 80% of them appearing once. Trimming stripped 0 bases from V and 4 bases from J, with 7 bases between. Germline assignment: CDR1 ENHRY and CDR2 SYGVKD. The CDR3 has 13 amino acids. V and J are TRBV10-3 and TRBJ2-7, with a tentative D call TRBD1 (5 bases). The clonotype was recovered from a human donor in a cohort sampled during active COVID-19. The sequencing input was peripheral blood. The CDR3 is CAISESTDYEQYF. The CDR3 bases are TGTGCCATCAGTGAGTCGACAGATTACGAGCAGTACTTC.